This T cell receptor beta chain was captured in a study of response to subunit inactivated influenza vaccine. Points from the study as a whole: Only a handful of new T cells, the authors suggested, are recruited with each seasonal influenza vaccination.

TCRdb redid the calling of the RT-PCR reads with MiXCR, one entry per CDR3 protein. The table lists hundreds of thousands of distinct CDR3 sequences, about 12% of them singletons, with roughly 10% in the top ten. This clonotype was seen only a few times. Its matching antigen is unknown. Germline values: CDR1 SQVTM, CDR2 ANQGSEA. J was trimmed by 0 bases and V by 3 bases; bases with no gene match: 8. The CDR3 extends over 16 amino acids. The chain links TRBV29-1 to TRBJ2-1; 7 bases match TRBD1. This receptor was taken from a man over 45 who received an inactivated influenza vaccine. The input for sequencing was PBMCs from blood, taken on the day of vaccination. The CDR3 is CSVEPPGQPSYNEQFF. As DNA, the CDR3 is TGCAGCGTTGAGCCTCCGGGACAGCCCTCCTACAATGAGCAGTTCTTC.